The T cell receptor beta chain described here comes from a study of blood T cell repertoires in COVID-19. Study summary: Some COVID-19 samples were acute and others convalescent; all came from the United States, Italy and Spain.

The participants were between about 18 and 90 years old and came from 24 US areas. Symptom resolution, clearance, or two negative PCRs marked donors in Cohort 3 as recovered. Some clones are missing from TCRdb's copy, which holds only in-frame ones; the method was immunoSEQ multiplex PCR. This sample carries 200,000 to 250,000 clones, around nine tenths of them seen once, and the ten largest clones take 3.5% to 5%. CDR1 SGHVS and CDR2 FQNEAQ come from the germline V gene. The CDR3 has 16 amino acids. V was pared by 1 base and J by 8 bases, with 9 bases of the junction left unmatched. This sequence joins TRBV7-8 and TRBJ2-1, with 9 bases that match TRBD2. The origin of this receptor is a woman aged 25 to 45 who had recovered from COVID-19. Specimen: PBMCs or T cells enriched from blood (not recorded which). CDR3 in DNA: TGTGCCAGCAGCTTAGGACTAGCGGACTTTCGGGATGAGCAGTTCTTC. Its translation: CASSLGLADFRDEQFF.